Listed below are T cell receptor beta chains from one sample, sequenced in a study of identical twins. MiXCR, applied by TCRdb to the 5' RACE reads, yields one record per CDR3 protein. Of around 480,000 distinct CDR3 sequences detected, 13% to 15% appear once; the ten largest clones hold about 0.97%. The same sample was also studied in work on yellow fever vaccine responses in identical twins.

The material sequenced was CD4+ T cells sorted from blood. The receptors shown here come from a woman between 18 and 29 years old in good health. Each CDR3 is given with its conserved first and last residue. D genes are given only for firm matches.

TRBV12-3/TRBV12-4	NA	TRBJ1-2	CASSYNRRVGGYTF
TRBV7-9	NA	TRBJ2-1	CASSLAKATNEQFF
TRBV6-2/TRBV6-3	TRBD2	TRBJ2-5	CASRLNRGLAGGGTQYF
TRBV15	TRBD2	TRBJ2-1	CATSRVRGSRQFF
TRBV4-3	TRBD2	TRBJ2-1	CASSQESSGTYNEQFF
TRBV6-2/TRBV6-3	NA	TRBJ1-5	CASSHPLTANSNQPQHF
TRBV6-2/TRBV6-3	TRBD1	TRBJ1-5	CASRRGQDVAQPQHF
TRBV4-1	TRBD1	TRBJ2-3	CASSQGQGSDTQYF
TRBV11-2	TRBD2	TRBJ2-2	CASSLGFAGGANTGELFF
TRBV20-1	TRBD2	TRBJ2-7	CSASSAGGYEQYF
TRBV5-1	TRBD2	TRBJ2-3	CASSSGLAGATDTQYF
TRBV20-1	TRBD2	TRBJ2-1	CSARAGLVGEQFF
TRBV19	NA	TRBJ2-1	CASSISWGGEQFF
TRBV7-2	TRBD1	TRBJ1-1	CASSWIDRVGGEAFF
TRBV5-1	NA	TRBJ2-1	CASSSLGGEYNEQFF
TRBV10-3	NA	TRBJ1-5	CAISDGGQPQHF
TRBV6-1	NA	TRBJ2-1	CASRTKLHYNEQFF
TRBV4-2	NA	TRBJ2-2	CASSHAGENTGELFF
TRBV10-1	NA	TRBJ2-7	CASSDRESRSSYEQYF
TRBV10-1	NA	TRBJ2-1	CASGPQGRDNNEQFF
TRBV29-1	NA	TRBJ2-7	CSVDGTPPTYEQYF
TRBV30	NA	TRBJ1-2	CAWSAPYGYTF
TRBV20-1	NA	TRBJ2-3	CSAILAKRADTQYF
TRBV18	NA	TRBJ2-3	CASSPQPDTDTQYF
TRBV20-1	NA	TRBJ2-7	CSARDSLEQYF
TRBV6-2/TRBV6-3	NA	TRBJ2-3	CASSYGATPGDTQYF
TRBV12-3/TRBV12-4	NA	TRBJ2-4	CASSTRRTLAKNIQYF
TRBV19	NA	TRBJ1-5	CASSGQGIHQPQHF
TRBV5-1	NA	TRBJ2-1	CASSPGTNNEQFF
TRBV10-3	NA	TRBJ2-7	CAISESGGAGYEQYF
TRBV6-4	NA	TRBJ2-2	CASSPSTRAGELFF
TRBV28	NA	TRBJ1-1	CASSPAQYTEAFF
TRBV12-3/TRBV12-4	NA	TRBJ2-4	CASREGDIQYF
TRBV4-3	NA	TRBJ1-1	CASSQESRGGVTEAFF
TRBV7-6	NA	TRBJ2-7	CASSPQTGLTTYEQYF
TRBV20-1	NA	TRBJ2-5	CSARVGGTETQYF
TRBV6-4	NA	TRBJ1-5	CASSVREGQPQHF
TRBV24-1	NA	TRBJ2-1	CATSAWRQGLLYNEQFF
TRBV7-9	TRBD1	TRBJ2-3	CASSPGNRQGTDTQYF
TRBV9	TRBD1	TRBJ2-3	CASSVGLFEGQGVNTQYF
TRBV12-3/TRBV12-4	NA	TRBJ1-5	CASSLFFQGSNQPQHF
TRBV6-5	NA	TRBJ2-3	CASSYTVSTDTQYF
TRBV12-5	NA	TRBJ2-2	CASGPGGPGELFF
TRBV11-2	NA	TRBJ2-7	CASSLDHGFWAEQYF
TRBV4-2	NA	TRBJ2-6	CASSQVGGIPLGANVLTF
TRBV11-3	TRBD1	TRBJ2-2	CASSLGGTGTNTGELFF
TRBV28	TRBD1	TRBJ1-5	CASSPHRGAGNQPQHF
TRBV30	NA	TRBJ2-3	CAWKNAGANTQYF
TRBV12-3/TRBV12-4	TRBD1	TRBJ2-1	CASGRQGADEQFF
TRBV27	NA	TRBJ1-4	CASSSLWEKLFF
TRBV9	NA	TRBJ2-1	CASSEGSSYNEQFF
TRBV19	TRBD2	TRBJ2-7	CASSAQTSGHYEQYF
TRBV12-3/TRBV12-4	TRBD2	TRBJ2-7	CASSRRLAGRYEQYF